The 13 T cell receptor beta chains in this list originate from one sample, sequenced in a study of T-cell reconstitution after alpha-beta-depleted transplantation in children (TCRdb year 2016). Receptors were amplified or captured by PCR. TCRdb records Illumina HiSeq 2500 as the sequencer. TCR libraries were prepared with molecular barcoding, using unique molecular identifiers to normalize TCRbeta repertoire quantification. TCRdb redid the processing of the public reads, applying fastp at Q25 and MiXCR, and retained in-frame beta chains. Each CDR3 protein appears once, grouped with its most common genes and DNA. The sample profile shows fewer than 550,000 distinct CDR3 sequences; 11% of them were found once. The ten largest clones add up to 14% of the sample. The treatment or condition label, read with the paper, signifies: allogeneic hematopoietic cell transplantation with graft depleted of TCRalphabeta T cells and CD19 B cells.

This sample comprised PBMCs, mostly from graft donor cells, obtained 180 days after TCRalphabeta/CD19-depleted stem cell transplant. These receptors all come from a female patient aged 2 to 10 who had a stem cell transplant for aplastic anemia, so the T cells may come from the graft donor.

This clonotype was seen more than once but under ten times. This chain links TRBV29-1 with TRBJ2-7; TRBD1 matches at 8 bases. CDR1 SQVTM and CDR2 ANQGSEA come from the germline V gene. The CDR3 has 15 residues. Trimming removed 2 bases from V and 3 bases from J; junction bases left unmatched: 9. In DNA, the CDR3 is TGCAGCGTTGAAATTATTACAGGGGGAAACTACGAGCAGTACTTC. It codes for CSVEIITGGNYEQYF.

This clonotype was detected once. V is TRBV7-6 and J is TRBJ2-7; D is possibly TRBD1 or TRBD2 (7 bases each). V was clipped by 4 bases and J by 2 bases, with 15 bases between them. CDR1 and CDR2 from the germline V gene are SGHVS and FNYEAQ. There are 15 residues in the CDR3. The CDR3, as DNA: TGTGCCAGCAGCTCAAGCGGGACAGTTACCTACGAGCAGTACTTC. Amino acid sequence: CASSSSGTVTYEQYF.

This clonotype has ten or more counts. The V call is TRBV7-8, the J call TRBJ2-4; the D gene is possibly TRBD1 (7 bases). This CDR3 region has 18 residues. Germline values: CDR1 SGHVS, CDR2 FQNEAQ. Trimming removed 5 bases at V and 0 bases at J, with 20 bases between. The CDR3 nucleotides are TGTGCCAGCAGCCCAAGCTGGCGCGGGACAGCAGCCAAAAACATTCAGTACTTC. It yields the protein CASSPSWRGTAAKNIQYF.

The gene calls are TRBV9 and TRBJ1-3; D perhaps matches TRBD1 (6 bases). CDR1 SGDLS and CDR2 YYNGEE come from the germline V gene. The CDR3 is 16 residues long. Trimming pared 0 bases from V and 0 bases from J, leaving 10 bases between. The CDR3 nucleotides read TGTGCCAGCAGCGTAGAGGGGGTTGACTCTGGAAACACCATATATTTT. Amino acids: CASSVEGVDSGNTIYF.

The chain combines TRBV20-1 with TRBJ1-2; 9 bases line up with TRBD1. Germline V CDR1 and CDR2: DFQATT, SNEGSKA (reference sequence). With V trimmed by 5 bases and J by 8 bases, 12 bases remained unmatched. There are 14 residues in the CDR3. The CDR3 DNA follows: TGCAGTGCTCGCAAGACAGGGGGGGTAGGGGGCTACACCTTC. This gives the protein CSARKTGGVGGYTF.

The gene calls are TRBV20-1 and TRBJ1-2; possibly TRBD1 for D (6 bases). There are 17 residues in the CDR3. Trimming removed 1 base at V and 5 bases at J, with 23 bases between. Germline V gives CDR1 DFQATT, CDR2 SNEGSKA (reference sequence). CDR3 DNA sequence: TGCAGTGCTAGAGCCCACAGGAACGGAAGGGACACTTATGGCTACACCTTC. Amino acid sequence: CSARAHRNGRDTYGYTF.

This clonotype has more than one count but fewer than ten. This chain joins TRBV5-5 and TRBJ1-3; no definite D call. The germline gives CDR1 SGHKS, CDR2 YYEKEE (reference sequence). Deletions cut 3 bases from V and 0 bases from J, with 19 bases between. This CDR3 contains 18 residues. CDR3 region: CASSYQGIRRSSGNTIYF. In DNA form, the CDR3 reads TGTGCCAGCAGCTATCAAGGTATCAGGAGATCCTCTGGAAACACCATATATTTT. The full variable domain, rest sourced from reference TRBV5-5 and TRBJ1-3, is DAGVTQSPTHLIKTRGQQVTLRCSPISGHKSVSWYQQVLGQGPQFIFQYYEKEERGRGNFPDRFSARQFPNYSSELNVNALLLGDSALYLCASSYQGIRRSSGNTIYFGEGSWLTVV.

This clonotype has at least ten counts. The chain combines TRBV12-3 or TRBV12-4 with TRBJ2-2; no clear D gene. The CDR3 sequence is 12 residues long. V lost 2 bases to trimming and J lost 6 bases, with 4 bases between them. The chain's CDR3 is CASSLFPGELFF. Written as DNA, the CDR3 is TGTGCCAGCAGTTTATTTCCCGGGGAGCTGTTTTTT.

V is TRBV7-2 and J is TRBJ2-7; 11 bases map to TRBD2. J was trimmed by 8 bases and V by 5 bases; bases with no gene match: 11. CDR1 is SGHTA and CDR2 is FQGNSA in the germline V gene. The CDR3 runs 15 residues. In DNA form, the CDR3 reads TGTGCCAGCAGCCCAGCCGGGACTAGCGGTTTCCAGCAGTACTTC. It translates to CASSPAGTSGFQQYF. The full variable domain, its missing parts supplied by reference TRBV7-2 and TRBJ2-7, is GAGVSQSPSNKVTEKGKDVELRCDPISGHTALYWYRQSLGQGLEFLIYFQGNSAPDKSGLPSDRFSAERTGGSVSTLTIQRTQQEDSAVYLCASSPAGTSGFQQYFGPGTRLTVT.

There are a few counts of this clonotype. J is TRBJ2-1 and V is TRBV5-1; 11 bases agree with TRBD1. This CDR3 is 16 amino acids long. From germline, CDR1 is SGHRS and CDR2 YFSETQ. Trimming took 0 bases from V and 5 from J; bases not matched to a gene: 4. CDR3 sequence: CASSLAGTGGDNEQFF. For the CDR3, the DNA is TGCGCCAGCAGCTTGGCCGGGACAGGGGGTGACAATGAGCAGTTCTTC.

This chain connects TRBV28 to TRBJ2-1; 10 bases agree with TRBD2. This CDR3 is 15 amino acids long. Germline CDR1 and CDR2: MDHEN and SYDVKM. V shed 5 bases, J shed 6 bases, and the junction held 7 bases outside the gene matches. The CDR3 reads CASSLAGAGLNEQFF. Written as DNA, the CDR3 is TGTGCCAGCAGTCTAGCGGGAGCCGGGCTCAATGAGCAGTTCTTC.

This clonotype turned up a few times. This chain joins TRBV19 and TRBJ1-2; no reliable D call. This CDR3 is built from 12 residues. Germline V gene sequence: CDR1 LNHDA, CDR2 SQIVND (reference sequence). V gave up 3 bases and J gave up 4 bases, with 6 bases separating them. CDR3 coding DNA: TGTGCCAGTAGTATCCCCACCTATGGCTACACCTTC. It yields the protein CASSIPTYGYTF. The full variable domain, its missing parts supplied by reference TRBV19 and TRBJ1-2, is DGGITQSPKYLFRKEGQNVTLSCEQNLNHDAMYWYRQDPGQGLRLIYYSQIVNDFQKGDIAEGYSVSREKKESFPLTVTSAQKNPTAFYLCASSIPTYGYTFGSGTRLTVV.

Many counts were recorded for this clonotype. This chain joins TRBV7-8 and TRBJ2-7; no clear D gene. Germline V gene sequence: CDR1 SGHVS, CDR2 FQNEAQ. The CDR3 has 15 amino acids. V was shortened by 1 base and J by 6 bases, with 16 bases between the two germline ends. The CDR3 region has the DNA TGTGCCAGCAGCTTAGAGGGTTTCCTTCAACTCGAGCAGTACGTC. Protein product: CASSLEGFLQLEQYV.